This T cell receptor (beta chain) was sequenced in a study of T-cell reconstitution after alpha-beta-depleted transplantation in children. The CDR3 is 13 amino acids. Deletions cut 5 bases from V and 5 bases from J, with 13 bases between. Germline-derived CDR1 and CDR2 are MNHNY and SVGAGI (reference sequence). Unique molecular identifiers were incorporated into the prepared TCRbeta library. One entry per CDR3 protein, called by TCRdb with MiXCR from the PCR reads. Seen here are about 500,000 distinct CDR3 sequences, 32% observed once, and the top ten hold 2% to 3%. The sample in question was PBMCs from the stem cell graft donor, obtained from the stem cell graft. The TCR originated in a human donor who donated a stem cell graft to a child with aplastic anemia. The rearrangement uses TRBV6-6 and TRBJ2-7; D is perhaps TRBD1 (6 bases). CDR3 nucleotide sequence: TGTGCCAGCAGTGCCAGGGGTTCCCACGAGCAGTACGTC. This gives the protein CASSARGSHEQYV.